One and the same sample provided the 5 T cell receptor beta chains below, sequenced in a study of OX40 agonist ivuxolimab in advanced cancers. The library was produced with the immunoSEQ multiplex PCR assay. This is the immuneACCESS table as TCRdb keeps it, with only in-frame sequences that have V and J called. A part of the clones is gone; compared with another copy, unresolved V genes explain less than half, and the rest is unexplained. Counted in this sample were some 46,000 clones; about 95% of them appeared once. The ten largest clones represent more than 9.5% of the sample. This sample comprised CD4+ or CD8+ T cells sorted from blood, obtained in a trial of the OX40 agonist ivuxolimab. Receptors were obtained from an adult with an advanced solid tumor such as melanoma, head and neck, liver or kidney cancer.

The chain has TRBV9 and TRBJ2-7, with 7 bases lining up with TRBD1. The CDR3 covers 14 residues. Germline CDR1 SGDLS, CDR2 YYNGEE. With V trimmed by 0 bases and J by 3 bases, 3 bases remained unmatched. The CDR3 sequence: CASSVDRGNYEQYF. In DNA, the CDR3 is TGTGCCAGCAGCGTAGACAGGGGTAACTACGAGCAGTACTTC.

V is TRBV4-3 and J is TRBJ2-3; TRBD2 matches at 9 bases. From germline, CDR1 is LGHNA and CDR2 YSLEER. Trimming at V came to 4 bases and at J to 6 bases, leaving 5 bases not matched to a gene. The CDR3 length is 14 residues. CDR3 region: CASSRLAGVDTQYF. CDR3 DNA sequence: TGCGCCAGCAGCCGATTAGCGGGAGTGGATACGCAGTATTTT.

This clone was found a few times. This chain connects TRBV2 to TRBJ1-2; D is unresolved. The CDR3 contains 15 residues. V lost 7 bases and J 3 bases, leaving 18 bases between the germline ends. The germline gives CDR1 SNHLY, CDR2 FYNNEI. The CDR3 region has the DNA TGTGCCAGCACCCTCGGAGAGCTAAGGGACTATGGCTACACCTTC. Protein: CASTLGELRDYGYTF.

The V gene is TRBV4-3, the J gene TRBJ2-7; 7 nucleotides line up with TRBD1. The germline V gene encodes CDR1 LGHNA and CDR2 YSLEER. The J segment lost 5 bases and the V segment lost 1 base, leaving 8 bases of the junction unmatched. CDR3 size: 15 residues. This chain's CDR3 is CASSQGQGVPDEQYF. The CDR3 bases are TGCGCCAGCAGCCAAGGACAGGGTGTACCGGACGAGCAGTACTTC.

The V and J genes are TRBV7-6 and TRBJ2-7, with 8 positions matching TRBD2. Germline CDR1 reads SGHVS; CDR2 reads FNYEAQ. CDR3 length: 16 residues. V lost 1 base, J lost 1 base, and 6 bases stayed unmatched. The CDR3 DNA reads TGTGCCAGCAGCTTAGAGGGGCGGGAGGTTTCCTACGAGCAGTACTTC. This sequence encodes CASSLEGREVSYEQYF.